The 3 T cell receptor beta chains presented below share a single source sample, sequenced in a study of blood T cell repertoires in COVID-19. Assay used: immunoSEQ multiplex PCR; TCRdb lists only in-frame clones, some missing. Here the sample spans 70,000 or so clones, around 85% being singletons. Sequencing input: peripheral blood. These TCRs come from a woman older than 75 with active or convalescent COVID-19.

The chain combines TRBV12-3 or TRBV12-4 with TRBJ1-1; D is unresolved. This CDR3 region has 11 residues. V lost 2 bases and J lost 9, with 7 bases in between. CDR3 sequence reads: CASSLLGKAFF. Written as DNA, the CDR3 is TGTGCCAGCAGTTTATTGGGCAAAGCTTTCTTT.

This sequence joins TRBV27 and TRBJ2-3; TRBD2 aligns across 11 bases. The CDR3 loop spans 15 amino acids. V shed 6 bases and J 2 bases; nucleotides not matched to a gene: 4. CDR1 and CDR2 (germline): MNHEY, SMNVEV (reference sequence). The CDR3 reads CASRLAGGNTDTQYF. The CDR3 DNA reads as TGTGCCAGCAGATTAGCGGGGGGGAACACAGATACGCAGTATTTT.

J is TRBJ2-5 and V is TRBV7-2, with D possibly TRBD1 on 6 matching bases. Trimming removed 0 bases from V and 3 bases from J, with 11 bases in between. This CDR3 has 15 residues. Looked up from germline, CDR1 is SGHTA and CDR2 is FQGNSA. DNA for the CDR3: TGTGCCAGCAGCTTAGCGCCCAACAGGGAAGAGACCCAGTACTTC. This encodes CASSLAPNREETQYF. Complete variable domain (other parts from reference TRBV7-2 and TRBJ2-5): GAGVSQSPSNKVTEKGKDVELRCDPISGHTALYWYRQSLGQGLEFLIYFQGNSAPDKSGLPSDRFSAERTGGSVSTLTIQRTQQEDSAVYLCASSLAPNREETQYFGPGTRLLVL.